This T cell receptor (beta chain) was identified during a study of identical twins. Overall study results and limits: Sharing of beta out-of-frame sequences by twins showed a weaker excess. Insertions were reduced in abundant cord blood beta clonotypes but not in memory repertoires. Potential partial confounding of zero-insertion analyses by invariant MAIT and iNKT cells was noted.

Each cDNA held unique molecular identifiers, and template switching gave it a universal primer site. TCRdb fed the 5' RACE reads into MiXCR, producing one record per CDR3 protein. The sample lists around 1.7 million distinct CDR3 sequences; about 31% were seen once. This clonotype was observed many times. Its antigen is unknown. The CDR3 contains 15 residues. The V gene lost 6 bases and the J gene lost 4 bases, with 13 bases spanning the gap. The J gene is TRBJ1-6, the V gene TRBV12-3 or TRBV12-4; D is undetermined. Sequenced material: cord blood. The sequence derives from a newborn girl in good health. The CDR3 loop is CASRPGRGYNSPLHF. The CDR3 DNA follows: TGTGCCAGCAGACCGGGTCGGGGTTATAATTCACCCCTCCACTTT.